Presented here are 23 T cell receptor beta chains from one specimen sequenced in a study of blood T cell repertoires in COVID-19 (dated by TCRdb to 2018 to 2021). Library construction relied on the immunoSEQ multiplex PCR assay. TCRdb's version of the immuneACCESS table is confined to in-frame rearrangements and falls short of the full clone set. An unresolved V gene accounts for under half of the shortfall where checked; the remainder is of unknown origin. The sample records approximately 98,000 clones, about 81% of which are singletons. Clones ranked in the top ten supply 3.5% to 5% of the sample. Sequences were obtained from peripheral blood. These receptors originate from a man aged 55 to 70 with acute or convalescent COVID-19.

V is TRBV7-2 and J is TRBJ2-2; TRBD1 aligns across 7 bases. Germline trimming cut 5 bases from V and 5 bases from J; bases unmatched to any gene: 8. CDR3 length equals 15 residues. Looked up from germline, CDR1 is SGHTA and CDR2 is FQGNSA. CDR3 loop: CASSTQGRNTGELFF. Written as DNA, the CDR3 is TGTGCCAGCAGCACACAGGGGCGTAATACCGGGGAGCTGTTTTTT.

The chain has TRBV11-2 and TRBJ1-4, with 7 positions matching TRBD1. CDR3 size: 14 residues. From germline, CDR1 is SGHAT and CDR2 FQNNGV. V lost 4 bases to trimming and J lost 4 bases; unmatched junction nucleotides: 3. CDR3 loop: CASSYGQVNEKLFF. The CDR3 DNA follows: TGTGCCAGCAGCTATGGACAGGTTAATGAAAAACTGTTTTTT. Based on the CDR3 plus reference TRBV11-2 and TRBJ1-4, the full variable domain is EAGVAQSPRYKIIEKRQSVAFWCNPISGHATLYWYQQILGQGPKLLIQFQNNGVVDDSQLPKDRFSAERLKGVDSTLKIQPAKLEDSAVYLCASSYGQVNEKLFFGSGTQLSVL.

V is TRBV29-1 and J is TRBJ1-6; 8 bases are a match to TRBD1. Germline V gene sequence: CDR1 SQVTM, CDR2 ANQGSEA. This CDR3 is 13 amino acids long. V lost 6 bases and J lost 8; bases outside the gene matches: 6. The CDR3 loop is CSVRTGRDSPLHF. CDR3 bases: TGCAGCGTCCGGACAGGGAGAGATTCACCCCTCCACTTT.

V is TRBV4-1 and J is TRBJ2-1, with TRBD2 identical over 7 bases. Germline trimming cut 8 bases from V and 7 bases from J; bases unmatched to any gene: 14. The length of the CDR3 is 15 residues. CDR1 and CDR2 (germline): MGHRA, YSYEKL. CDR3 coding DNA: TGCGCCAGCGCGCGGGGGAGGCCCCCCGGGAATGAGCAGTTCTTC. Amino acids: CASARGRPPGNEQFF.

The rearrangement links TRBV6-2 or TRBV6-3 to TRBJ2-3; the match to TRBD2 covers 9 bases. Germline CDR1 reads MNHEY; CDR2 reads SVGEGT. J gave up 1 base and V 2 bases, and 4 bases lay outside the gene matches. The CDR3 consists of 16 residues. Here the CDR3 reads CASSYTQREGTDTQYF. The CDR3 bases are TGTGCCAGCAGTTACACCCAGCGGGAGGGCACAGATACGCAGTATTTT.

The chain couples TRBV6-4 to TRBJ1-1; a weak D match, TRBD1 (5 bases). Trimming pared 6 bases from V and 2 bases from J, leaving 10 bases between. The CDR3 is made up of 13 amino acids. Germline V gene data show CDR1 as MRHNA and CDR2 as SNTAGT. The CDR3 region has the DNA TGTGCCAGCAGCCCCCAGGGCAACACTGAAGCTTTCTTT. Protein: CASSPQGNTEAFF.

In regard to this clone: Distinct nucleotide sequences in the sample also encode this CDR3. The CDR3 is CASSQGQGATEAFF. DNA for the CDR3: TGTGCCAGCAGCCAGGGGCAGGGGGCAACTGAAGCTTTCTTT. The gene calls are TRBV3-1 (or the pseudogene TRBV3-2) and TRBJ1-1, with 8 bases that match TRBD1. CDR3 length equals 14 residues. V lost 3 bases to trimming and J lost 5 bases; unmatched junction nucleotides: 5. Germline V CDR1 and CDR2: LGHDT, YNNKEL (reference sequence).

In DNA form, the CDR3 reads TGTGCCAGCAGCCACAGGAGAGGCGTAGACGAGCAGTACTTC. Translated, it gives CASSHRRGVDEQYF. V and J are TRBV5-4 and TRBJ2-7, with a tentative D call TRBD1 (5 bases). There are 14 residues in the CDR3. V shed 4 bases and J shed 5 bases, with 16 bases lying between them. Germline V lookup: CDR1 SGHNT, CDR2 YYREEE (reference sequence).

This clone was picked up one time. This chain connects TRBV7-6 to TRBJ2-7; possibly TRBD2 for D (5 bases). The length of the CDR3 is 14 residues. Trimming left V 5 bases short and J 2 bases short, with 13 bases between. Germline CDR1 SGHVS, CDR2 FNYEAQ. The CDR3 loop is CASSPRTGTYEQYF. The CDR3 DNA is TGTGCCAGCAGCCCTCGTACCGGGACCTACGAGCAGTACTTC.

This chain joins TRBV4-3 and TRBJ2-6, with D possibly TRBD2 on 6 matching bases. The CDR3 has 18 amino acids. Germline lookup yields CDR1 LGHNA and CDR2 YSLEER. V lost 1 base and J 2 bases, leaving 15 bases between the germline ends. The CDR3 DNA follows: TGCGCCAGCAGCCAAGGGGCGGAGGGGTTGGCTGGGGCCAACGTCCTGACTTTC. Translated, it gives CASSQGAEGLAGANVLTF.

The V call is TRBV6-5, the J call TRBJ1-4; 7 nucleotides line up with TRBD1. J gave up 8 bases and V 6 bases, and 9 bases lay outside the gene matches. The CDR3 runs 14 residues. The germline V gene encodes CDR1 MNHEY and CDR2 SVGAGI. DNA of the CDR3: TGTGCCAGCAGCTTGACAGGGAATGGGGAAAAACTGTTTTTT. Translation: CASSLTGNGEKLFF.

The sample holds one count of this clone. The CDR3 here is CASSPGQGTSYEQYF. As DNA, the CDR3 is TGTGCCAGCAGTCCTGGACAGGGGACATCCTACGAGCAGTACTTC. The chain uses TRBV6-5 and TRBJ2-7, with 9 bases fitting TRBD1. The CDR3 is 15 residues long. The germline CDR1 and CDR2 sequences are MNHEY and SVGAGI. The junction had 6 bases not matched to a gene; V was cut back by 5 bases and J by 1 base.

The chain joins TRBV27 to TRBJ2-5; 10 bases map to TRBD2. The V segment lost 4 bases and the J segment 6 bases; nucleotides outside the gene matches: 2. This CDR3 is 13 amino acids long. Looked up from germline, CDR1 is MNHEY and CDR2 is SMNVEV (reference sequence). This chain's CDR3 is CASSSSGSKTQYF. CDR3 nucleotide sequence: TGTGCCAGCAGTTCTAGCGGGAGTAAGACCCAGTACTTC.

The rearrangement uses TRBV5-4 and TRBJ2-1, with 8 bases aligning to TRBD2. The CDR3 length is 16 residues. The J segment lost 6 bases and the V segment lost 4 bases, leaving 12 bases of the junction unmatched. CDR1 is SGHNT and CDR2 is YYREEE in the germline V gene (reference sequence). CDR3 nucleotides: TGTGCCAGCAGCACAACCGGGACTAGGTATGGCAATGAGCAGTTCTTC. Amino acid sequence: CASSTTGTRYGNEQFF.

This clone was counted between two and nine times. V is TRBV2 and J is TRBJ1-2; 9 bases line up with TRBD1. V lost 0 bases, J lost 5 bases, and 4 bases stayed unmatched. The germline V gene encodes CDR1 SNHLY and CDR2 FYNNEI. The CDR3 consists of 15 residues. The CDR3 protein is CASSEARQGGYGYTF. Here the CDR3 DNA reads TGTGCCAGCAGTGAAGCCCGACAGGGGGGGTATGGCTACACCTTC.

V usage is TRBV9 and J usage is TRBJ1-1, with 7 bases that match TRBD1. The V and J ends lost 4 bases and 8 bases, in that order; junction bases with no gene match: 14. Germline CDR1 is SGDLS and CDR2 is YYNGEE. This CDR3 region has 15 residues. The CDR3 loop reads CASSPGQAPRWEAFF. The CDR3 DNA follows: TGTGCCAGCAGCCCAGGACAGGCTCCGAGGTGGGAAGCTTTCTTT.

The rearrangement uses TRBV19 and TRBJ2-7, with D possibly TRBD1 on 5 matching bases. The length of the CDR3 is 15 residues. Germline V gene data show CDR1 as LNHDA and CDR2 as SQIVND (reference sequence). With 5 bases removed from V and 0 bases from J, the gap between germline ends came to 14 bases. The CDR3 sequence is CASSPSAGISYEQYF. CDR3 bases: TGTGCCAGTAGTCCGTCGGCAGGGATCTCCTACGAGCAGTACTTC.

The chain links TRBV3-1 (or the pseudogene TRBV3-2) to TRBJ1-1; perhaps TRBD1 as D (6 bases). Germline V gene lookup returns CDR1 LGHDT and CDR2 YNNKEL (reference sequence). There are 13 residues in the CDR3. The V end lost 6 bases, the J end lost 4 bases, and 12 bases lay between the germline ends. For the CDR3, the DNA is TGTGCCAGCAGTTTCGACAGGAGCACTGAAGCTTTCTTT. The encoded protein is CASSFDRSTEAFF.

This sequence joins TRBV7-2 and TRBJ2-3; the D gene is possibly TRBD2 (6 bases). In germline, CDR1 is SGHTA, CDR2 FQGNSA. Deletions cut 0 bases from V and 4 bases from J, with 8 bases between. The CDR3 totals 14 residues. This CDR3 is CASSLARGADTQYF. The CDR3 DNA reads TGTGCCAGCAGCTTAGCGCGGGGAGCAGATACGCAGTATTTT.

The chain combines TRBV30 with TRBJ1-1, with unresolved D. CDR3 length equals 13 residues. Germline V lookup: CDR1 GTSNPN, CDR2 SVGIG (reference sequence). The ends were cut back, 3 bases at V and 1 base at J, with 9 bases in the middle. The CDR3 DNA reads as TGTGCCTGGAGAGAACTAGGGAACACTGAAGCTTTCTTT. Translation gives CAWRELGNTEAFF.

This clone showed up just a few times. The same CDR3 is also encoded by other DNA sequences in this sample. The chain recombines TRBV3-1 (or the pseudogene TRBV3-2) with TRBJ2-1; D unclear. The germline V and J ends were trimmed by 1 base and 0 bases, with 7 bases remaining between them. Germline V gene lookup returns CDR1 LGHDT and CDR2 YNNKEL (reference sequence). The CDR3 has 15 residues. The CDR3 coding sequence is TGTGCCAGCAGCCAAGTCCCGAGCTCCTACAATGAGCAGTTCTTC. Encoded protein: CASSQVPSSYNEQFF.

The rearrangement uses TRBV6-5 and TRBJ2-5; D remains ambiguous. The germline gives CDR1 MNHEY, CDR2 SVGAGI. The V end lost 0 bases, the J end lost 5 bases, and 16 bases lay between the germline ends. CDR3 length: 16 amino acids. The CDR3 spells CASSYSIRLGDETQYF. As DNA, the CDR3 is TGTGCCAGCAGTTACTCGATCCGGCTAGGAGACGAGACCCAGTACTTC.

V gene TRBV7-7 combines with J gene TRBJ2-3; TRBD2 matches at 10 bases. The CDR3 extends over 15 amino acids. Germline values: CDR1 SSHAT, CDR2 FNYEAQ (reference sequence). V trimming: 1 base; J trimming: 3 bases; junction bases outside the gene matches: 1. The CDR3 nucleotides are TGTGCCAGCAGCTTAGGTAGCGGGAGGACAGATACGCAGTATTTT. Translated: CASSLGSGRTDTQYF. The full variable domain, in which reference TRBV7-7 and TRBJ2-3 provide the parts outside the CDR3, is GAGVSQSPRYKVTKRGQDVTLRCDPISSHATLYWYQQALGQGPEFLTYFNYEAQPDKSGLPSDRFSAERPEGSISTLTIQRTEQRDSAMYRCASSLGSGRTDTQYFGPGTRLTVL.